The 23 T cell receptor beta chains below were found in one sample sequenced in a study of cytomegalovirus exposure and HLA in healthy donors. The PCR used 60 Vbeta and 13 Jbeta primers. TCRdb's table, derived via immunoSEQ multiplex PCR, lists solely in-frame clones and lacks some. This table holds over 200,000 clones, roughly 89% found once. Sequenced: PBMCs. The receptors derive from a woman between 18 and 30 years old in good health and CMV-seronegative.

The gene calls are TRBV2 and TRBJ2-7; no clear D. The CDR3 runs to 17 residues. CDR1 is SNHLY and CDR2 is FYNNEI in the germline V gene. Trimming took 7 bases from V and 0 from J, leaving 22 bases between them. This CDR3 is CASIDVRGALLSYEQYF. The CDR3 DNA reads TGTGCCAGCATCGATGTCCGCGGAGCATTACTCTCCTACGAGCAGTACTTC. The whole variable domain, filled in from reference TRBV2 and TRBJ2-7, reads EPEVTQTPSHQVTQMGQEVILRCVPISNHLYFYWYRQILGQKVEFLVSFYNNEISEKSEIFDDQFSVERPDGSNFTLKIRSTKLEDSAMYFCASIDVRGALLSYEQYFGPGTRLTVT.

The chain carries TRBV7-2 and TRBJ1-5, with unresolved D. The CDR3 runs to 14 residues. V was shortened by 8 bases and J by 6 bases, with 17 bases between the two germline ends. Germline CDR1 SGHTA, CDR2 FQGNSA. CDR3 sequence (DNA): TGTGCCAGCGCTAGAGGGTACGGAACTCAGCCCCAGCATTTT. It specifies CASARGYGTQPQHF.

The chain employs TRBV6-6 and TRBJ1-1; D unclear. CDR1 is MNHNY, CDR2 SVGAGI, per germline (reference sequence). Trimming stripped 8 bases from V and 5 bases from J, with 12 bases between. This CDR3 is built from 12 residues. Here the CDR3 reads CASGGSETEAFF. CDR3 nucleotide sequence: TGTGCCAGCGGTGGGTCGGAGACTGAAGCTTTCTTT.

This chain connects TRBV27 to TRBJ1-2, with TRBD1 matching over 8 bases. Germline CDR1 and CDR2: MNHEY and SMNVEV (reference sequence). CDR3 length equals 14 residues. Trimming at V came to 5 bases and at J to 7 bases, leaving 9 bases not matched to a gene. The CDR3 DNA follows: TGTGCCAGCAGTAAAGGACAGGGCCAGGGTGGCTACACCTTC. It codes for CASSKGQGQGGYTF.

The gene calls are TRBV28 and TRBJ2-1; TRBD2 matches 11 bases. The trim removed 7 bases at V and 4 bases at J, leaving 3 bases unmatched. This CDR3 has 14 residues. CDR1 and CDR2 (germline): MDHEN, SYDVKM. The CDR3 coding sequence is TGTGCCAGCATGACTAGCGGGGTTTACAATGAGCAGTTCTTC. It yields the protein CASMTSGVYNEQFF.

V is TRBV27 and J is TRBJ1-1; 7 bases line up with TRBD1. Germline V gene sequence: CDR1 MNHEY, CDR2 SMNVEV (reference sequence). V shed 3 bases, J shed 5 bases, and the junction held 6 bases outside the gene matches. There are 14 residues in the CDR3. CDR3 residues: CASSLTGYKTEAFF. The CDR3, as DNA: TGTGCCAGCAGTTTGACAGGGTATAAGACTGAAGCTTTCTTT.

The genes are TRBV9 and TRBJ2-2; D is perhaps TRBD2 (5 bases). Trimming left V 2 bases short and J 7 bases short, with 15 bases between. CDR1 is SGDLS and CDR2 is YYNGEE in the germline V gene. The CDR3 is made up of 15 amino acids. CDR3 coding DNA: TGTGCCAGCAGCGTTTCTAGGACTCTCCTCGGGGAGCTGTTTTTT. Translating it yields CASSVSRTLLGELFF. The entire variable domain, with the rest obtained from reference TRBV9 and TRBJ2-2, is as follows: DSGVTQTPKHLITATGQRVTLRCSPRSGDLSVYWYQQSLDQGLQFLIQYYNGEERAKGNILERFSAQQFPDLHSELNLSSLELGDSALYFCASSVSRTLLGELFFGEGSRLTVL.

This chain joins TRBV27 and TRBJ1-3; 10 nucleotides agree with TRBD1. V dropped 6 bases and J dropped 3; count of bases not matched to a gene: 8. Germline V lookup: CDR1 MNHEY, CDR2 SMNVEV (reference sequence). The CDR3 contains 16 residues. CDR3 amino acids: CASRPPGQGIGNTIYF. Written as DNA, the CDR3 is TGTGCCAGCAGACCCCCGGGACAGGGGATTGGAAACACCATATATTTT.

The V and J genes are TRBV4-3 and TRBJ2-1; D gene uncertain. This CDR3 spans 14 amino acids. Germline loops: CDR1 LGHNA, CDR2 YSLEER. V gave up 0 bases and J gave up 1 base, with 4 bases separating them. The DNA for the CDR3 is TGCGCCAGCAGCCAAGAATCTTCCTACAATGAGCAGTTCTTC. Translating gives CASSQESSYNEQFF.

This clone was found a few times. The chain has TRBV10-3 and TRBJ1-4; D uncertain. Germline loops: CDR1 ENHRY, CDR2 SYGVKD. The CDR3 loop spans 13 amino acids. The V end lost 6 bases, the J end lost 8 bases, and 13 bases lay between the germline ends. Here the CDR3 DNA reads TGTGCCATCAGACACACTAATCAGGAAAAACTGTTTTTT. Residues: CAIRHTNQEKLFF.

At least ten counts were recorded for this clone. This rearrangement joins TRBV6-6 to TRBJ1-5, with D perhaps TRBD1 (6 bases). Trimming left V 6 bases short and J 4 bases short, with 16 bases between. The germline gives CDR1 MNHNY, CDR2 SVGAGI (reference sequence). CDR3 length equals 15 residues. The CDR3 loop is CASSDPTGLNQPQHF. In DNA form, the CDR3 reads TGTGCCAGCAGCGACCCGACAGGTTTAAATCAGCCCCAGCATTTT.

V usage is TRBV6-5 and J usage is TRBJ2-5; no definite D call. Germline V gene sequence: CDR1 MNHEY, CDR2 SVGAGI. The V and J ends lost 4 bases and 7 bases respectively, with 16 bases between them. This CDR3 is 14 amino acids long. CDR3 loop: CASSFSQATLTQYF. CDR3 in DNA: TGTGCCAGCAGTTTTTCTCAGGCGACGTTGACCCAGTACTTC.

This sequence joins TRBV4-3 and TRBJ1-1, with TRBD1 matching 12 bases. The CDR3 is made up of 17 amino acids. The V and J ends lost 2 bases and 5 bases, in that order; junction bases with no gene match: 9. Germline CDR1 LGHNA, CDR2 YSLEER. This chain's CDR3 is CASSQITGTGGYTEAFF. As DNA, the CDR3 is TGCGCCAGCAGCCAAATTACCGGGACAGGGGGCTATACTGAAGCTTTCTTT.

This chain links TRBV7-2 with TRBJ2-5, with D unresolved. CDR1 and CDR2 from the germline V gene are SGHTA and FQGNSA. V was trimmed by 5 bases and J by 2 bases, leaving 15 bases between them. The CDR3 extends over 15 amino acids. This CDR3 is CASSRYPSSQETQYF. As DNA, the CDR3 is TGTGCCAGCAGCCGTTATCCCAGTTCTCAAGAGACCCAGTACTTC.

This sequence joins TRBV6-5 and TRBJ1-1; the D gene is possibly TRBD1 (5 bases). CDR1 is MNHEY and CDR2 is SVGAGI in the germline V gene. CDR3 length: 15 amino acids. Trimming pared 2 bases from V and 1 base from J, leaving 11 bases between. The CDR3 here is CASSYANTGNTEAFF. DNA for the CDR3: TGTGCCAGCAGTTACGCGAATACAGGGAACACTGAAGCTTTCTTT.

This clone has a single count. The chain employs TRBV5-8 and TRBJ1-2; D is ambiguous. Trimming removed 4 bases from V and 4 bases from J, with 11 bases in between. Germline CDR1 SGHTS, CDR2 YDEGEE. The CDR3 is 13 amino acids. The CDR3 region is CASSLTQGYGYTF. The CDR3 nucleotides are TGTGCCAGCAGCCTGACACAAGGCTATGGCTACACCTTC.

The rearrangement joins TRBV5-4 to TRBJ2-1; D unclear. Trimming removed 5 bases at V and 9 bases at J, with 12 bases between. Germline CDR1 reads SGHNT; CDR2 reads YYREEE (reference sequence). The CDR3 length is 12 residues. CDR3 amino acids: CASRRFAGEQFF. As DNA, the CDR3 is TGTGCCAGCAGGCGTTTCGCAGGTGAGCAGTTCTTC.

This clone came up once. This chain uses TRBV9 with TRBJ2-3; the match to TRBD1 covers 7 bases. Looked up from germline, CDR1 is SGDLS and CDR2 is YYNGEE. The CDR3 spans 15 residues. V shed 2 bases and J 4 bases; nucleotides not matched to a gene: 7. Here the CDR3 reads CASSVTGYTADTQYF. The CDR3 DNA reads TGTGCCAGCAGCGTGACAGGGTACACGGCAGATACGCAGTATTTT. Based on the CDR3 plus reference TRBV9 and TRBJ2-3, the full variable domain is DSGVTQTPKHLITATGQRVTLRCSPRSGDLSVYWYQQSLDQGLQFLIQYYNGEERAKGNILERFSAQQFPDLHSELNLSSLELGDSALYFCASSVTGYTADTQYFGPGTRLTVL.

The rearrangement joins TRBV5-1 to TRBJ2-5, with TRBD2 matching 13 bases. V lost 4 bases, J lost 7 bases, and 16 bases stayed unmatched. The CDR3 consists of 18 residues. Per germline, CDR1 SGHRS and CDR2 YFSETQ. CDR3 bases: TGCGCCAGCAGCCTGGGACTAGCGGGACTCACCGGGGTTGGGACCCAGTACTTC. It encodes CASSLGLAGLTGVGTQYF.

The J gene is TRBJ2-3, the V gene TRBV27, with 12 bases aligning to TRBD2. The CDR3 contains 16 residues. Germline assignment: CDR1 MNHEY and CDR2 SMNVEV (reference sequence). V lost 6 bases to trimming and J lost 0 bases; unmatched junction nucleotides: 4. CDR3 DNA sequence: TGTGCCAGCAGAGGACTAGCGGGGACTAGCACAGATACGCAGTATTTT. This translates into CASRGLAGTSTDTQYF.

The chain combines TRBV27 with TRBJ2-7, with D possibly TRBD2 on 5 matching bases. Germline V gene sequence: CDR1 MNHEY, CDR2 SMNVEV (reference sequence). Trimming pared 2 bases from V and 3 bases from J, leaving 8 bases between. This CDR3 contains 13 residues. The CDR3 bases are TGTGCCAGCAGTTTAGGAGGCAGCTACGAGCAGTACTTC. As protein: CASSLGGSYEQYF.

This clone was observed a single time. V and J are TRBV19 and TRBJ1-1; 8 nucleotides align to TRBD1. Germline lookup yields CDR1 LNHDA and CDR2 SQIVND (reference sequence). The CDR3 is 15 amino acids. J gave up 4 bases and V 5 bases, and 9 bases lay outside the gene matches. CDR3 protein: CASSRGQGGGTEAFF. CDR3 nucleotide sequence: TGTGCCAGTAGTCGAGGACAGGGTGGGGGCACTGAAGCTTTCTTT.

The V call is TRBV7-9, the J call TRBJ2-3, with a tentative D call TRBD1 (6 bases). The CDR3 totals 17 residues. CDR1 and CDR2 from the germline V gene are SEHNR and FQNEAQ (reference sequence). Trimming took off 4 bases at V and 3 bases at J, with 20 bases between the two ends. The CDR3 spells CASSSATGRVDTDTQYF. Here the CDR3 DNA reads TGTGCCAGCAGCTCTGCTACAGGGAGAGTGGATACAGATACGCAGTATTTT.